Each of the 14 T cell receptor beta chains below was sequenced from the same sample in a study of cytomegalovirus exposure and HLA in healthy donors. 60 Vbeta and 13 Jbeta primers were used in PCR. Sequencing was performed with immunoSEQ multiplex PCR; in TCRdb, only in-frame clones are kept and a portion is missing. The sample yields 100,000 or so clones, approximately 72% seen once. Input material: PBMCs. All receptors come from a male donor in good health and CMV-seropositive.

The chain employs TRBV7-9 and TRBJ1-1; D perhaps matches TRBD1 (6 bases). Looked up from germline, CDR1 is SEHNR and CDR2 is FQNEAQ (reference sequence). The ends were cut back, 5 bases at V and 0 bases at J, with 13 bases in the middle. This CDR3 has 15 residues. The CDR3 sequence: CASSRITGMNTEAFF. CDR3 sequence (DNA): TGTGCCAGCAGCCGGATAACAGGGATGAACACTGAAGCTTTCTTT. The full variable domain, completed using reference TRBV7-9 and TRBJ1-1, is DTGVSQNPRHKITKRGQNVTFRCDPISEHNRLYWYRQTLGQGPEFLTYFQNEAQLEKSRLLSDRFSAERPKGSFSTLEIQRTEQGDSAMYLCASSRITGMNTEAFFGQGTRLTVV.

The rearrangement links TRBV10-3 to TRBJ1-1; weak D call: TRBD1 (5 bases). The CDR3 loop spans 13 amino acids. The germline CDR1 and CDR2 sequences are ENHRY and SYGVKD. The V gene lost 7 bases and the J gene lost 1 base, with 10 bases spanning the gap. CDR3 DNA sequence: TGTGCCATCAAGGTGACAGCGAACACTGAAGCTTTCTTT. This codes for CAIKVTANTEAFF.

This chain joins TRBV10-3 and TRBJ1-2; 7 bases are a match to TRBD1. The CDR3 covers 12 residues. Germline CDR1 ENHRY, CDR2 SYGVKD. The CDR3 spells CALKEGAGGYTF. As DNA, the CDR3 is TGTGCACTCAAGGAGGGGGCGGGTGGCTACACCTTC.

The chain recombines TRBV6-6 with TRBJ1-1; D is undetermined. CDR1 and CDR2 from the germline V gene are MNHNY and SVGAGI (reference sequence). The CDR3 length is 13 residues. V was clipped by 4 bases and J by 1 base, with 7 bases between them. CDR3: CASSSGRNTEAFF. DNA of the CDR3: TGTGCCAGCAGTTCAGGCAGGAACACTGAAGCTTTCTTT.

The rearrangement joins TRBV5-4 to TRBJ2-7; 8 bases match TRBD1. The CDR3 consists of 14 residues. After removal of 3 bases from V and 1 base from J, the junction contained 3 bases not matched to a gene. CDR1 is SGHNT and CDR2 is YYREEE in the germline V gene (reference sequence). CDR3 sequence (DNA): TGTGCCAGCAGCTACGGGACAGGATCCTACGAGCAGTACTTC. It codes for CASSYGTGSYEQYF.

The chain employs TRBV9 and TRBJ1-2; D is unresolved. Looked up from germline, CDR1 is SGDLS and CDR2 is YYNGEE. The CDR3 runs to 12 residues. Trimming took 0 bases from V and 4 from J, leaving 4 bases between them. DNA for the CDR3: TGTGCCAGCAGCGTAGTCAGCTATGGCTACACCTTC. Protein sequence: CASSVVSYGYTF.

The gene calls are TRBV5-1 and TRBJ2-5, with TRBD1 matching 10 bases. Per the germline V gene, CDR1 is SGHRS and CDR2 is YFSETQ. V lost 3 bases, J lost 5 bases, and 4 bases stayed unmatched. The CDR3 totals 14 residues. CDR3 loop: CASSSGTGEETQYF. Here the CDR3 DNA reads TGCGCCAGCAGCTCGGGGACAGGGGAGGAGACCCAGTACTTC.

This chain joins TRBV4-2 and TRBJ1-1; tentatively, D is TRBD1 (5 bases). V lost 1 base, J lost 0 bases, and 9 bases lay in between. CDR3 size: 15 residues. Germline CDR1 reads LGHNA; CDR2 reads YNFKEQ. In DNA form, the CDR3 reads TGTGCCAGCAGCCAAGTGGGGGGGATGAACACTGAAGCTTTCTTT. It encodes CASSQVGGMNTEAFF.

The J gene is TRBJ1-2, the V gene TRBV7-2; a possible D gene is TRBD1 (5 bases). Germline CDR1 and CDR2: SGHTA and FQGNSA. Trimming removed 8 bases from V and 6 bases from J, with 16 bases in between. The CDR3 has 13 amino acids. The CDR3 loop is CASRTYQGNGYTF. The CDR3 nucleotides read TGTGCCAGCCGAACCTACCAGGGAAATGGCTACACCTTC.

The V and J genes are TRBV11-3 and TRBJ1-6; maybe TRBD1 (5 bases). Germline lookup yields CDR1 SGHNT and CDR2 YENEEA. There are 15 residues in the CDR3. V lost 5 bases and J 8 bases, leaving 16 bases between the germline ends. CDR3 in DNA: TGTGCCAGCAGCCGGCAGGGTAAATTGGATTCACCCCTCCACTTT. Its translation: CASSRQGKLDSPLHF. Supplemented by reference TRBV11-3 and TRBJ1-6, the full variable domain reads EAGVVQSPRYKIIEKKQPVAFWCNPISGHNTLYWYLQNLGQGPELLIRYENEEAVDDSQLPKDRFSAERLKGVDSTLKIQPAELGDSAVYLCASSRQGKLDSPLHFGNGTRLTVT.

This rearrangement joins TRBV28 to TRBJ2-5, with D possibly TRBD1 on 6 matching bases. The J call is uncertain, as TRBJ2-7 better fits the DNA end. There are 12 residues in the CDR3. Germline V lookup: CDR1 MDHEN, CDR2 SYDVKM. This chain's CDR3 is CASSRTVYEQYF. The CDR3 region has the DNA TGTGCCAGCAGCCGGACAGTTTACGAGCAGTACTTC.

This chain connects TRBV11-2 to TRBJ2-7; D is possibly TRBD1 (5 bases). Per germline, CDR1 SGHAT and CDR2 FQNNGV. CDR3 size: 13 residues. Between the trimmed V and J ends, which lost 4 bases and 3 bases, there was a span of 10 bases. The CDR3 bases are TGTGCCAGCAGCTCCTCACAGGTCTACGAGCAGTACTTC. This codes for CASSSSQVYEQYF.

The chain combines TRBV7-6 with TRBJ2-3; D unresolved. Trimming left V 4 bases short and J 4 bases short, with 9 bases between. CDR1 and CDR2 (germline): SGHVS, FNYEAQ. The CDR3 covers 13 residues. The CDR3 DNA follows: TGTGCCAGCAGCTATAGTGAGGCAGATACGCAGTATTTT. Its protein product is CASSYSEADTQYF.

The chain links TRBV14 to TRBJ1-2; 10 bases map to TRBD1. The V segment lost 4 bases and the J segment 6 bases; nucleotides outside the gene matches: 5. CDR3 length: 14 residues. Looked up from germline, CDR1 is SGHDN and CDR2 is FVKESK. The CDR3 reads CASSPRTGGDGYTF. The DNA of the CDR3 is TGTGCCAGCAGCCCGAGGACAGGGGGGGATGGCTACACCTTC.